This paragraph covers one T cell receptor beta chain sequence. The antigen remains unidentified. As for time point: week 35, safety follow-up. Alongside topical imiquimod, each dose of vaccine comprised 300 ug of mutant IDH1 20-mer peptide. The patients were given eight vaccinations, one each in weeks 1, 3, 5, 7, 11, 15, 19 and 23. The entry originates in a study of a mutant IDH1 vaccine in newly diagnosed glioma. Trimming shortened V by 2 bases and J by 8 bases, and 12 bases separated the two germline ends. The CDR3 totals 13 residues. Germline V gives CDR1 PRHDT, CDR2 FYEKMQ (reference sequence). Method: immunoSEQ multiplex PCR; TCRdb's copy keeps in-frame clones and lacks some. The sample lists 25,000 to 30,000 clones; more than 60% were seen once.

Here the sequenced sample was PBMCs, taken from a glioma patient whose treatment included an IDH1 peptide vaccine. V usage is TRBV13 and J usage is TRBJ1-2; D unresolved. This receptor was obtained from a man in his fifties or sixties with glioma. Here the CDR3 reads CASSLLSLGGYTF. The CDR3 coding sequence is TGTGCCAGCAGCTTATTGTCTCTGGGGGGCTACACCTTC.